Only a few counts were recorded for the clone carrying this T cell receptor (beta chain). V was trimmed by 2 bases and J by 8 bases, leaving 12 bases between them. The germline CDR1 and CDR2 sequences are MGHDK and SYGVNS. The CDR3 runs to 13 residues. This specimen belongs to a study of blood T cell repertoires in COVID-19. Sequencing was performed with immunoSEQ multiplex PCR; in TCRdb, only in-frame clones are kept and a portion is missing. Among some 200,000 clones listed, 80% were seen once. The chain carries TRBV25-1 and TRBJ1-2; tentatively, D is TRBD1 (5 bases). Sequencing was done on a sample of PBMCs or T cells enriched from blood (not recorded which). This TCR was sampled from a woman aged 40 to 49 with acute COVID-19. CDR3 nucleotides: TGTGCCAGCAGTGAACAGGGCCCGGAAGGCTACACCTTC. Translation gives CASSEQGPEGYTF.